This TCR beta chain was obtained from a study of shared clonotypes between healthy human individuals. Overall study context: CD4 naive and memory got three plates each, CD8 naive two, CD8 memory one.

Concerning this clone itself: Its target is unknown.

Notes on the study in general: Estimated richness values were generally larger in naive subsets than in memory subsets.

Assay: immunoSEQ multiplex PCR; the TCRdb copy retains only in-frame clones and omits some. The sample yields about 1 million clones, approximately 72% seen once. The donors were adults (healthy and HIV-negative) with no recent acute infections or vaccinations. Per germline, CDR1 SQVTM and CDR2 ANQGSEA. This CDR3 is 13 amino acids long. Deletions cut 4 bases from V and 11 bases from J, with 19 bases between. The chain joins TRBV29-1 to TRBJ2-3, with D unresolved. The origin of this receptor is a man in his late teens or twenties in good health. Input material: memory CD4+ T cells sorted from blood. Specified subset: CD45RA-negative fraction. CDR3 sequence: CSVVQELRYGQYF. The CDR3 bases are TGCAGCGTTGTCCAGGAACTGAGATACGGGCAGTATTTT.